The entry below gives a single T cell receptor beta chain sequence along with its context. The target antigen is unknown. The CDR3 is made up of 14 amino acids. V was trimmed by 6 bases and J by 4 bases, leaving 14 bases between them. The data were obtained in a study of post-analysis software for immune sequencing data. Findings of the study overall: People with multiple sclerosis had a significantly lower normalized Chao1 diversity than controls did. The study found TRBV5-6, TRBV5-1 and TRBV20-1 among five or six TRBV segments more frequent in patients than controls.

TCR beta libraries were prepared from cDNA with unique molecular identifiers. T cells numbering roughly 0.9 to 10 million yielded cDNA molecules that totaled roughly 500,000. One entry per CDR3 protein, called by TCRdb with MiXCR from the PCR reads. The table shows about 800,000 distinct CDR3 sequences, with roughly 29% occurring only once. This rearrangement joins TRBV12-3 or TRBV12-4 to TRBJ2-3; TRBD1 or TRBD2 may be the D gene (6 bases each). The sample taken for sequencing was blood. The source of this sequence is a girl aged 10 to 17 with multiple sclerosis. DNA of the CDR3: TGTGCCAGCAGGACCGGGGGCGCGTCAGATACGCAGTATTTT. It is translated as CASRTGGASDTQYF.